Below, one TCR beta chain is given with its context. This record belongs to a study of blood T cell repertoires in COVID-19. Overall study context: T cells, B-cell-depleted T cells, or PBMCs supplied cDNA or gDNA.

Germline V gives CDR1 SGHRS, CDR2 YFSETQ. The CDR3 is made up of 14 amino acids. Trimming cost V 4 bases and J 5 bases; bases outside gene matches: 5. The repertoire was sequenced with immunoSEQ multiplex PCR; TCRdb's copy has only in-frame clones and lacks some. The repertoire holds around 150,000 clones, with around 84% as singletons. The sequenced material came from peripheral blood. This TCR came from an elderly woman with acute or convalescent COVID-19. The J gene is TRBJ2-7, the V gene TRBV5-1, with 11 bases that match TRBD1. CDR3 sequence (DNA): TGCGCCAGCAGCAACGGACAGGGGGCAAACGAGCAGTACTTC. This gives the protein CASSNGQGANEQYF.